The source of this TCR beta chain is a study of blood T cell repertoires in COVID-19 (dated by TCRdb to 2020 to 2021). Study-level background: Samples from collaborators originated in the United States, Italy and Spain and spanned both the acute and convalescent phases of COVID-19. The material from the prospective study consisted of cDNA or gDNA derived from T cells, B-cell-depleted T cells, or PBMCs. Subjects who had been exposed to COVID-19, were actively infected with it, or had recovered from it provided the deeply sampled blood TCRbeta repertoires that made up the dataset. The repertoires were released in a freely available public database meant as a resource for research on the immune response to SARS-CoV-2. The samples were drawn from two sources: the first 160 participants of the ongoing ImmuneRACE study, and 1,254 subjects contributed by 6 global collaborators. Nearly every sample came with metadata listing a de-identified subject ID, COVID-19 status, age in years and sex. Where HLA class I and class II types were available, the types were taken from metadata supplied by the sample provider, not from assay-based typing. Study-wide findings and limitations: How much clinical and demographic metadata was included differed by source and by participant, and the metadata was provided uncurated.

The immunoSEQ Assay, a bias-controlled multiplex PCR, was used to amplify TCRbeta CDR3 regions from genomic DNA. The original pipeline was this. Nucleated cell counts per sample were estimated from amplification of reference gene primers within the assay. To quantify the absolute abundance of each unique TCRbeta CDR3 rearrangement, sequence reads were collapsed and filtered. For each sample, productive Simpson clonality was calculated as the square root of Simpson's diversity index over productive rearrangements. TCRdb obtained this table from immuneACCESS and retained in-frame rearrangements with V and J assigned. These tables miss some clones; where compared with another copy, unresolved V genes account for less than half of the shortfall, and the remainder is unexplained. Clone size and the V and J calls come from that table; the DNA yielded D and trimming. Present in this sample are 240,000 or so clones, approximately 90% of which were seen just once. The top ten clones comprise 7.2% of the sample.

Including cysteine and phenylalanine, the CDR3 has 17 amino acids. Only CDR3 DNA is held: 51 bases, read in frame from base 1. For CDR1 and CDR2, the germline V gene (reference sequence) lists LGHDT and YNNKEL. Relative to germline, V is missing 1 base and J is missing 2 bases, with 7 bases of the junction outside any gene match. A second Seattle source provided samples from volunteer blood donors who had recovered from COVID-19. Whole blood was collected in K2EDTA tubes by collaborating institutions according to the institutions' own protocols. For TCRbeta analysis, collaborators shipped samples in one of three forms: frozen whole blood, isolated PBMCs, or DNA extracted from either of those sample types. Comment on this clone: Its antigen specificity is not known. No base quality information exists; no much larger clone differs at one position.

The receptor chain draws on TRBV3-1 (or the pseudogene TRBV3-2) and TRBJ2-2; 7 middle bases align to TRBD1. Material for sequencing was peripheral blood. The source is a man aged 55 to 70 who had recovered from COVID-19. CDR3 region: CASSQVSGTVNTGELFF. The nucleotide sequence reads as follows: TGTGCCAGCAGCCAAGTCTCTGGGACAGTAAACACCGGGGAGCTGTTTTTT.